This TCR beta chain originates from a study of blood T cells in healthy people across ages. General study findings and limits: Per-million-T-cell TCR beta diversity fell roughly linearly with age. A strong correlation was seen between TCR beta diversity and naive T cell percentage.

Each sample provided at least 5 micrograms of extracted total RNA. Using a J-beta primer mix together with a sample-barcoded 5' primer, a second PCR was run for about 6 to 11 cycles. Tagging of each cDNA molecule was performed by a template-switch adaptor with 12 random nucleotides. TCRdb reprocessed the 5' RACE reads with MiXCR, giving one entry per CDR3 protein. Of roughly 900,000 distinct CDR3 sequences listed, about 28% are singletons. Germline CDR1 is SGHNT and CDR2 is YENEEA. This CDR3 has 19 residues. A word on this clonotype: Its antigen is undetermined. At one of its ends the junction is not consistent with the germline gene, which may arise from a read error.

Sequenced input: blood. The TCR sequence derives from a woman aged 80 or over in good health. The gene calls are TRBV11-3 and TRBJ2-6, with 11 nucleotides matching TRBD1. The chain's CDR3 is CASSPGPGQGAYGANVRTF. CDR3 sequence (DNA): TGTGCCAGCAGCCCAGGCCCCGGACAGGGGGCCTATGGGGCCAACGTCCGGACTTTC. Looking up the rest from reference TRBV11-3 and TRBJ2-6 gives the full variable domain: EAGVVQSPRYKIIEKKQPVAFWCNPISGHNTLYWYLQNLGQGPELLIRYENEEAVDDSQLPKDRFSAERLKGVDSTLKIQPAELGDSAVYLCASSPGPGQGAYGANVRTFGAGSRLTVL.